This is a list of T cell receptor beta chains from one sample in a study of blood T cell repertoires in COVID-19. Clones were read by immunoSEQ multiplex PCR, and TCRdb kept only the in-frame ones, dropping some. Among about 260,000 clones listed, roughly nine tenths were seen once. Sequences were obtained from PBMCs or T cells enriched from blood (not recorded which). These receptor sequences come from a woman between 50 and 59 years old who had recovered from COVID-19. Both conserved end residues are part of each CDR3. D genes are given only for firm matches. For some rows the clone size is stated as once, few or many, or as a class when expanded; others skip it.

clone size | J gene | V gene | D gene | CDR3 protein | CDR3 DNA
- | TRBJ2-1 | TRBV5-4 | TRBD2 | CASSLAGLAGDYNEQFF | TGTGCCAGCAGCTTGGCGGGACTAGCGGGAGACTACAATGAGCAGTTCTTC
- | TRBJ1-4 | TRBV19 | TRBD1 | CASSIGGTGNEKLFF | TGTGCCAGTAGTATCGGCGGGACAGGGAACGAAAAACTGTTTTTT
- | TRBJ2-7 | TRBV3-1/TRBV3-2 | - | CASSPPGYEQYF | TGTGCCAGCAGCCCCCCGGGTTACGAGCAGTACTTC
- | TRBJ1-5 | TRBV7-8 | TRBD1 | CASSRDWTGSLVGADQPQHF | TGTGCCAGCAGCCGGGATTGGACAGGGTCATTAGTCGGGGCCGATCAGCCCCAGCATTTT
- | TRBJ2-1 | TRBV4-3 | TRBD2 | CASSQDVAGGKYNEQFF | TGCGCCAGCAGCCAAGATGTAGCGGGAGGGAAATACAATGAGCAGTTCTTC
- | TRBJ1-6 | TRBV9 | - | CASSADFLGGSPLHF | TGTGCCAGCAGCGCCGACTTTTTGGGTGGTTCACCCCTCCACTTT
- | TRBJ2-1 | TRBV9 | - | CASSVGTGGQFF | TGTGCCAGCAGCGTAGGAACGGGTGGGCAGTTCTTC
- | TRBJ2-7 | TRBV11-2 | TRBD2 | CASSSAGTSGRASYEQYF | TGTGCCAGCAGCTCCGCCGGGACTAGCGGGAGGGCGTCCTACGAGCAGTACTTC
- | TRBJ2-1 | TRBV21-1 | - | CASSKYHQWTSYNEQFF | TGTGCCAGCAGCAAGTACCATCAGTGGACTTCATACAATGAGCAGTTCTTC
- | TRBJ2-7 | TRBV18 | - | CASSPRAAAMGEQYF | TGTGCCAGCTCACCACGGGCAGCCGCCATGGGCGAGCAGTACTTC
once | TRBJ1-3 | TRBV9 | - | CASSVAGGEGNTIYF | TGTGCCAGCAGCGTAGCTGGAGGTGAAGGAAACACCATATATTTT
- | TRBJ1-1 | TRBV9 | TRBD1 | CASSVKDRGTGEAFF | TGTGCCAGCAGCGTAAAGGACAGGGGAACGGGTGAAGCTTTCTTT
- | TRBJ1-1 | TRBV11-2 | - | CASSPDIMNTEAFF | TGTGCCAGCAGCCCGGACATCATGAACACTGAAGCTTTCTTT
- | TRBJ2-1 | TRBV7-2 | TRBD1 | CASSSERTGFDEQFF | TGTGCCAGCAGTTCCGAGCGGACAGGTTTCGATGAGCAGTTCTTC
- | TRBJ1-2 | TRBV30 | - | CAYSTDASNGYTF | TGTGCCTACTCGACAGACGCCTCCAACGGCTACACCTTC
- | TRBJ2-7 | TRBV28 | TRBD1 | CASSFAGQGLYEQYF | TGTGCCAGCAGTTTTGCAGGACAGGGTTTATACGAGCAGTACTTC
few | TRBJ2-2 | TRBV7-3 | - | CASSLSGMRPTGELFF | TGTGCCAGCAGCTTATCGGGGATGAGACCCACCGGGGAGCTGTTTTTT
- | TRBJ2-3 | TRBV19 | TRBD1 | CASSPETGGSRLSDTQYF | TGTGCCAGTAGCCCCGAGACAGGGGGATCTCGATTGTCAGATACGCAGTATTTT
- | TRBJ2-7 | TRBV5-4 | - | CASSLRGRSYEQYF | TGTGCCAGCAGCTTGCGCGGTCGCTCCTACGAGCAGTACTTC
once | TRBJ2-1 | TRBV28 | - | CASRPGVAGNEQFF | TGTGCCAGCAGACCCGGGGTAGCAGGCAATGAGCAGTTCTTC
- | TRBJ2-2 | TRBV16 | TRBD1 | CASSQWTGGAIGELFF | TGTGCCAGCAGCCAGTGGACAGGGGGCGCGATCGGGGAGCTGTTTTTT
- | TRBJ2-3 | TRBV28 | - | CASGGRGQLDTQYF | TGTGCCAGCGGGGGCAGGGGACAATTGGATACGCAGTATTTT
- | TRBJ2-1 | TRBV5-1 | - | CASSLANINEQFF | TGCGCCAGCAGCTTGGCCAACATCAATGAGCAGTTCTTC
- | TRBJ1-5 | TRBV2 | - | CASSDRFNQPQHF | TGTGCCAGCAGTGACCGTTTCAATCAGCCCCAGCATTTT
- | TRBJ2-7 | TRBV7-9 | TRBD1 | CASSRAGTASYEQYF | TGTGCCAGCAGCCGTGCCGGGACAGCCTCCTACGAGCAGTACTTC
- | TRBJ1-1 | TRBV6-5 | - | CASRKRQDMNTEAFF | TGTGCCAGCAGAAAGAGACAGGACATGAACACTGAAGCTTTCTTT
- | TRBJ2-2 | TRBV6-2/TRBV6-3 | - | CASSYLRANTGELFF | TGTGCCAGCAGTTACCTGAGGGCGAACACCGGGGAGCTGTTTTTT
- | TRBJ2-1 | TRBV7-2 | TRBD2 | CASSLTLSGGSRNEQFF | TGTGCCAGCAGCTTAACTCTGTCCGGCGGGAGTAGGAATGAGCAGTTCTTC
- | TRBJ1-1 | TRBV19 | TRBD1 | CASSTSYRGRGNTEAFF | TGTGCCAGTAGTACCTCCTACAGGGGGCGAGGGAACACTGAAGCTTTCTTT
- | TRBJ2-5 | TRBV2 | TRBD1 | CASRGGQGGQETQYF | TGTGCCAGCAGGGGTGGACAGGGAGGCCAAGAGACCCAGTACTTC
- | TRBJ1-2 | TRBV3-1/TRBV3-2 | - | CASSQEFNSNYGYTF | TGTGCCAGCAGCCAAGAATTTAACAGCAACTATGGCTACACCTTC
once | TRBJ1-1 | TRBV6-2/TRBV6-3 | - | CASSYGGALITEAFF | TGTGCCAGCAGTTACGGGGGGGCGTTAATCACTGAAGCTTTCTTT
few | TRBJ1-3 | TRBV23-1 | TRBD1 | CASSHYPERQGKNFSSGNTIYF | TGCGCCAGCAGTCATTATCCCGAGAGACAGGGAAAAAATTTCAGCTCTGGAAACACCATATATTTT
- | TRBJ1-1 | TRBV11-2 | - | CASSPPGNTEAFF | TGTGCCAGCAGCCCTCCGGGGAACACTGAAGCTTTCTTT
- | TRBJ2-7 | TRBV20-1 | TRBD1 | CSAKDRFEQYF | TGCAGTGCAAAGGACAGGTTCGAGCAGTACTTC
- | TRBJ2-3 | TRBV5-4 | TRBD1 | CASSTRTGVDTDTQYF | TGTGCCAGCAGCACCCGGACAGGGGTCGACACAGATACGCAGTATTTT
- | TRBJ2-7 | TRBV30 | - | CAWTAHSGDEQYF | TGTGCCTGGACGGCGCACTCCGGGGACGAGCAGTACTTC
- | TRBJ2-1 | TRBV7-8 | TRBD2 | CASSSRASGPLDEQFF | TGTGCCAGCAGCTCACGAGCTAGCGGGCCCTTAGATGAGCAGTTCTTC
few | TRBJ2-1 | TRBV29-1 | - | CSAGRSGEQFF | TGCAGCGCTGGAAGGTCGGGGGAGCAGTTCTTC
- | TRBJ1-1 | TRBV19 | - | CASRSQGNTEAFF | TGTGCCAGTAGATCACAGGGGAACACTGAAGCTTTCTTT
- | TRBJ1-2 | TRBV29-1 | TRBD1 | CSVSGGTGGGYTF | TGCAGCGTATCTGGAGGGACAGGGGGTGGCTACACCTTC
- | TRBJ1-5 | TRBV2 | TRBD1 | CASSEQGGNQPQHF | TGTGCCAGCAGTGAACAGGGGGGCAATCAGCCCCAGCATTTT
- | TRBJ2-1 | TRBV7-3 | TRBD2 | CASSLGGTSGIYNEQFF | TGTGCCAGCAGCTTAGGTGGGACTAGCGGAATTTACAATGAGCAGTTCTTC
- | TRBJ2-2 | TRBV7-6 | TRBD2 | CASSRTSDANTGELFF | TGTGCCAGCAGCCGAACTAGCGATGCGAACACCGGGGAGCTGTTTTTT
- | TRBJ1-2 | TRBV4-2 | TRBD1 | CASSQDFRDRGDYGYTF | TGTGCCAGCAGCCAAGATTTTAGGGACAGGGGAGACTATGGCTACACCTTC
once | TRBJ1-5 | TRBV15 | - | CATSRDSNSNQPQHF | TGTGCCACCAGCAGAGATTCAAATAGCAATCAGCCCCAGCATTTT
- | TRBJ1-2 | TRBV7-3 | - | CASSSRGGEGYTF | TGTGCCAGCAGCTCCCGAGGGGGGGAAGGCTACACCTTC